This T cell receptor (beta chain) was profiled in a study of blood T cell repertoires in COVID-19. Across the whole study: Samples taken during acute and convalescent COVID-19 were collected in the United States, Italy and Spain. PBMCs, B-cell-depleted T cells, or T cells were the source of the cDNA or gDNA that made up the material.

Per the study methods: Nucleated cell number was recorded as an estimate derived from reference gene primer amplification. The table came from immunoSEQ multiplex PCR; TCRdb's copy has only in-frame clones and leaves some out. That table gives V, J and clone size, and the DNA gave D and trimming. The table lists around 180,000 clones, around 88% of them singletons. This CDR3 spans 14 amino acids. Trimming at V came to 4 bases and at J to 5 bases, leaving 7 bases not matched to a gene. Germline CDR1 and CDR2: SGHRS and YFSETQ. The gene calls are TRBV5-1 and TRBJ2-7, with TRBD1 matching 9 bases. The source of this sequence is a woman aged 25 to 45 with acute or convalescent COVID-19. Sequencing was done on a sample of peripheral blood. The CDR3 DNA is TGCGCCAGCAGCCTATCGGGACAGGGAAACGAGCAGTACTTC. Translation: CASSLSGQGNEQYF.